This T cell receptor (beta chain) was identified in a study of blood T cell repertoires in COVID-19. Study-level information: Spain, Italy and the United States supplied samples that represented acute and convalescent COVID-19. The cDNA or gDNA used as material had been derived from T cells, B-cell-depleted T cells, or PBMCs.

V lost 6 bases and J lost 4; bases outside the gene matches: 11. The CDR3 is made up of 15 amino acids. Germline V gene sequence: CDR1 LNHDA, CDR2 SQIVND (reference sequence). Original processing methods: Counts of nucleated cells, estimated from reference gene primer amplification, were obtained. The method was immunoSEQ multiplex PCR; TCRdb's version includes in-frame clones alone and lacks a portion of them. The V and J calls and the clone size are those of that table, but D and trimming were determined from the DNA. This sample has approximately 100,000 clones; approximately 81% occur once, and the top ten carry roughly 10%.

The chain has TRBV19 and TRBJ1-2, with TRBD1 identical over 7 bases. Material: peripheral blood. The source of this sequence is an elderly woman with acute or convalescent COVID-19. CDR3 region: CASRPLGTESYGYTF. In DNA form, the CDR3 reads TGTGCCAGTAGACCGCTCGGGACAGAAAGCTATGGCTACACCTTC.